This T cell receptor (beta chain) was found in a study of T cells of healthy individuals. The germline V gene encodes CDR1 SGHAT and CDR2 FQNNGV. V gave up 5 bases and J gave up 0 bases, with 16 bases separating them. This CDR3 region has 16 residues. Many counts were recorded for this clonotype. TCRdb called the 5' RACE reads again in MiXCR, with one record for every CDR3 protein. This repertoire shows 40,000 to 60,000 distinct CDR3 sequences, roughly 15% found once; its top ten account for about 16%. This chain connects TRBV11-2 to TRBJ1-2; D gene unclear. This receptor was obtained from a human donor in good health. The CDR3 here is CASSGLVLGPNYGYTF. The CDR3, as DNA: TGTGCCAGCAGCGGTTTAGTCCTAGGACCTAACTATGGCTACACCTTC. Complete variable domain (other parts from reference TRBV11-2 and TRBJ1-2): EAGVAQSPRYKIIEKRQSVAFWCNPISGHATLYWYQQILGQGPKLLIQFQNNGVVDDSQLPKDRFSAERLKGVDSTLKIQPAKLEDSAVYLCASSGLVLGPNYGYTFGSGTRLTVV.